This T cell receptor (beta chain) was documented in a study of Ad26.COV2.S vaccination and SARS-CoV-2 variants. Indicated treatment: approximately 18 received Ad26.COV2.S at low or high dose, single or two shots; a few received placebo; per-sample allocation not given. Repertoires come from day 63 after the first vaccine or placebo injection. Immunization relied on an Ad26 vector, which expressed Wuhan-strain SARS-CoV-2 spike. Libraries were prepared by immunoSEQ multiplex PCR; TCRdb keeps only in-frame clonotypes and omits some of them. The table shows roughly 510,000 clones, with about 83% occurring only once. The CDR3 has 12 amino acids. Trimming took 4 bases from V and 4 from J, leaving 6 bases between them. In germline, CDR1 is SGHNT, CDR2 YENEEA.

The sequencing used peripheral blood, collected in a trial of Ad26.COV2.S vaccine versus placebo. V gene TRBV11-3 combines with J gene TRBJ2-3, with D perhaps TRBD1 (6 bases). The TCR originated in a person aged 18-60 years who received the Ad26.COV2.S COVID-19 vaccine or a placebo. CDR3 sequence: CASSYRADTQYF. The DNA of the CDR3 is TGTGCCAGCAGCTACAGGGCAGATACGCAGTATTTT. Supplemented by reference TRBV11-3 and TRBJ2-3, the full variable domain reads EAGVVQSPRYKIIEKKQPVAFWCNPISGHNTLYWYLQNLGQGPELLIRYENEEAVDDSQLPKDRFSAERLKGVDSTLKIQPAELGDSAVYLCASSYRADTQYFGPGTRLTVL.